The 11 T cell receptor beta chains below come from one sample, sequenced in a study of tumor and adjacent non-tumor tissue in lung cancer (dated by TCRdb to 2016 to 2018). RNA was extracted from bulk unsorted tissue and checked for quality with a NanoDrop ND-1000 and an Agilent 2100. The normal lung samples consisted of distant non-tumor tissue collected more than 3 cm from the tumor edge. The receptor library was made with multiplex PCR. Instrument used: Illumina HiSeq 2500. TCRbeta libraries were constructed through three rounds of nested PCR with primers (Table S4) according to protocols adapted from ARM-PCR. TCRdb reanalyzed the raw reads on its own, using fastp at Q25 for trimming and MiXCR for clone calling, and kept in-frame beta chains. Each CDR3 protein gets just one entry, which takes the most common genes and DNA from the rows behind it. Across this sample there are more than 75,000 distinct CDR3 sequences, with around three quarters seen only once. Clones ranked in the top ten supply 30% of the sample.

The sequencing sample was made of distant non-tumor lung tissue. These TCRs come from a man between 60 and 70 years old with small cell lung cancer.

As regards this clonotype: No conserved phenylalanine or tryptophan is present at the end of the CDR3, so a read error is the likely explanation. This rearrangement joins TRBV6-5 to TRBJ2-3; the match to TRBD2 covers 11 bases. Germline values: CDR1 MNHEY, CDR2 SVGAGI. This CDR3 contains 18 residues. This CDR3 reads CAGSHTLAGVGSTDTQYY. CDR3 nucleotides: TGTGCCGGCAGTCACACACTAGCGGGAGTGGGGAGCACAGATACGCAGTATTAT.

As regards this clonotype: This may be a read error: a much more frequent sequence differs by one nucleotide. The J gene is TRBJ1-1, the V gene TRBV5-1, with D maybe TRBD1 (6 bases). CDR1 is SGHRS and CDR2 is YFSETQ in the germline V gene. This CDR3 has 13 amino acids. The CDR3 is CGSSLQQGTEAFF. The CDR3 DNA is TGCGGCAGCAGCTTGCAACAGGGCACTGAAGCTTTCTTT. Drawing the rest from reference TRBV5-1 and TRBJ1-1, the complete variable domain is KAGVTQTPRYLIKTRGQQVTLSCSPISGHRSVSWYQQTPGQGLQFLFEYFSETQRNKGNFPGRFSGRQFSNSRSEMNVSTLELGDSALYLCGSSLQQGTEAFFGQGTRLTVV.

This chain uses TRBV29-1 with TRBJ2-1; maybe TRBD1 (5 bases). Trimming stripped 2 bases from V and 3 bases from J, with 14 bases between. Germline V gene sequence: CDR1 SQVTM, CDR2 ANQGSEA. The CDR3 is 15 residues long. The CDR3 region is CSVELEDNLYNEQFF. The CDR3 DNA reads TGCAGCGTTGAATTAGAGGACAATCTCTACAATGAGCAGTTCTTC.

The V and J genes are TRBV7-9 and TRBJ2-5, with TRBD2 as a possible D gene (8 bases). V gave up 4 bases and J gave up 12 bases, with 30 bases separating them. Germline V gives CDR1 SEHNR, CDR2 FQNEAQ (reference sequence). CDR3 size: 17 residues. CDR3 sequence: CASSSGRDSGPGETEYF. The CDR3 nucleotides read TGTGCCAGCAGCTCCGGGAGGGACAGTGGACCAGGAGAGACAGAGTACTTC.

This clonotype was recorded only once. One end of the junction varies from germline; a read error may be responsible. J is TRBJ1-5 and V is TRBV4-2, with D possibly matching TRBD1 (5 bases). The CDR3 has 15 residues. Germline V gene data show CDR1 as LGHNA and CDR2 as YNFKEQ. The CDR3 DNA reads as TGTGCCAGTAGCCAACGGGGCGGGTGGGGCCAGCCCCAGCATTTT. It encodes CASSQRGGWGQPQHF.

Only a few counts were recorded for this clonotype. This sequence joins TRBV11-2 and TRBJ2-3, with D unresolved. The V end lost 3 bases, the J end lost 2 bases, and 6 bases lay between the germline ends. The V gene's germline CDR1 is SGHAT and CDR2 FQNNGV. This CDR3 is built from 13 residues. This CDR3 is CASSFQTTDTQYF. CDR3 nucleotides: TGTGCCAGCAGCTTCCAAACCACAGATACGCAGTATTTT.

This clonotype was seen just once. The junction departs from the called germline gene at one end, perhaps through a read error. The rearrangement links TRBV7-8 to TRBJ2-1; TRBD2 matches at 7 bases. The CDR3 is made up of 15 amino acids. Germline loops: CDR1 SGHVS, CDR2 FQNEAQ. CDR3 sequence reads: CARSWVTGGANEQFF. The CDR3 DNA reads TGTGCCAGGAGCTGGGTAACGGGAGGTGCCAATGAACAGTTCTTC.

The chain uses TRBV5-1 and TRBJ2-2, with D hard to call. The germline gives CDR1 SGHRS, CDR2 YFSETQ. This CDR3 is built from 16 residues. Trimming cost V 4 bases and J 4 bases, with 17 bases left between them. CDR3 nucleotide sequence: TGCGCCAGCAGCATGGCCCGAGCGAGTGGCACCGGGGAGCTGTTTTTT. Protein sequence: CASSMARASGTGELFF.

The genes are TRBV10-2 and TRBJ2-1; D gene unclear. With 8 bases removed from V and 9 bases from J, the gap between germline ends came to 17 bases. There are 13 residues in the CDR3. The germline V gene has CDR1 WSHSY and CDR2 SAAADI. DNA for the CDR3: TGCGCCAGCCTCGAGACTGGCCATGGTGAGCAGTTCTTC. It translates to CASLETGHGEQFF.

J is TRBJ1-1 and V is TRBV19; 10 positions match TRBD1. The CDR3 totals 16 residues. The germline V gene has CDR1 LNHDA and CDR2 SQIVND (reference sequence). V lost 6 bases to trimming and J lost 5 bases; unmatched junction nucleotides: 12. The DNA of the CDR3 is TGTGCCAGTAGGACGACAGGGGGCGCTGGGGGGACTGAAGCTTTCTTT. Its protein product is CASRTTGGAGGTEAFF. The whole variable domain, filled in from reference TRBV19 and TRBJ1-1, reads DGGITQSPKYLFRKEGQNVTLSCEQNLNHDAMYWYRQDPGQGLRLIYYSQIVNDFQKGDIAEGYSVSREKKESFPLTVTSAQKNPTAFYLCASRTTGGAGGTEAFFGQGTRLTVV.

The chain is built from TRBV29-1 and TRBJ2-7; D not resolved. CDR3 length equals 11 residues. Germline loops: CDR1 SQVTM, CDR2 ANQGSEA. CDR3 in DNA: TGCATTGTCTCGACCTCGGACGAGCAGTACTTC. This codes for CIVSTSDEQYF.